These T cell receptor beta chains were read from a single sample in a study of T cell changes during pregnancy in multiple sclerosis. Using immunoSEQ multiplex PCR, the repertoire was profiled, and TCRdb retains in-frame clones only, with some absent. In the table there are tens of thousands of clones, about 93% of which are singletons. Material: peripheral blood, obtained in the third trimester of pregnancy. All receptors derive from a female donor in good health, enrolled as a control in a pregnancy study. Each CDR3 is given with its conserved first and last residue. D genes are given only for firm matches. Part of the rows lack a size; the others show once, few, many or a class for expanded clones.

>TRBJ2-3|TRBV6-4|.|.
TGTGCCAGCAGTGACTCGAACGGGGGAGGAGATACGCAGTATTTT
CASSDSNGGGDTQYF
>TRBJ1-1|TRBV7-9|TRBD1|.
TGTGCCAGCAGCTTACGCACAGGGGTGAACACTGAAGCTTTCTTT
CASSLRTGVNTEAFF
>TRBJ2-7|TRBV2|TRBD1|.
TGTGCCAGCAGTGTATTCGGGACAGGGGGCAGGGAAGAGCAGTACTTC
CASSVFGTGGREEQYF
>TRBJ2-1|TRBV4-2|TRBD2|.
TGTGCCAGCAGCCAAGATGAGACTAGCGGGGTGGGGAATGAGCAGTTCTTC
CASSQDETSGVGNEQFF
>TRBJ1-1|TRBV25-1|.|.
TGTGCCAGCACAGTCGGACTAAACACTGAAGCTTTCTTT
CASTVGLNTEAFF
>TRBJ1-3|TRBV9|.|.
TGTGCCAGCAGCGCGCGGGACGAGGCCTGGGGCACCATATATTTT
CASSARDEAWGTIYF
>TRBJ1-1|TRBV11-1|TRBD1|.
TGTGCCAGCAGCCGACAGGGGGTAGGTGGGACTGAAGCTTTCTTT
CASSRQGVGGTEAFF
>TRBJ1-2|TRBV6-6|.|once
TGTGCCAGCAGTTACTCAGGGGCCTATGGCTACACCTTC
CASSYSGAYGYTF
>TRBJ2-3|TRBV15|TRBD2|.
TGTGCCACCAGCAGAGGCCTGGCGGGAGGGGGCACAGATACGCAGTATTTT
CATSRGLAGGGTDTQYF
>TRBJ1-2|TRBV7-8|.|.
TGTGCCAGCAGCCCCCTCAGGGGCTACACCTTC
CASSPLRGYTF
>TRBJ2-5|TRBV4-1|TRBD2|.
TGCGCCAGCAGCCAAGATGGACTAGGCCAAGAGACCCAGTACTTC
CASSQDGLGQETQYF
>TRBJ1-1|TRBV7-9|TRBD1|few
TGTGCTGGGACAGGGGTTACTGAAGCTTTCTTT
CAGTGVTEAFF
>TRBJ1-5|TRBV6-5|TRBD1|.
TGTGCCAGCAACAGGGGGCCAGGTCAGCCCCAGCATTTT
CASNRGPGQPQHF
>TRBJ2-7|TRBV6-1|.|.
TGTGCCAGCAGTGAAGAAAGGACACACACTGCCTACTACGAGCAGTACTTC
CASSEERTHTAYYEQYF
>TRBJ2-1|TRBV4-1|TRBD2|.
TGCGCCAGCAGCCAAAGAGCGGGAGGGTTTGGTGAGCAGTTCTTC
CASSQRAGGFGEQFF
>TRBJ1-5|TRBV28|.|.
TGTGCCAGCAGTCCCCTGAGCAATCAGCCCCAGCATTTT
CASSPLSNQPQHF
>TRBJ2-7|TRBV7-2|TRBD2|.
TGTGCCAGCCACGCGGGCGGGAGAGGCCACGAGCAGTACTTC
CASHAGGRGHEQYF
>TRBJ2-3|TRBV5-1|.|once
TGCGCCAGCAGCTTGGACAGGGCGGGTAGCACAGATACGCAGTATTTT
CASSLDRAGSTDTQYF
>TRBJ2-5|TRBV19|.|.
TGTGCCAGTAGCGGCGGGACTCTCCAAGAGACCCAGTACTTC
CASSGGTLQETQYF
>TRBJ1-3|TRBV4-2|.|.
TGTGCCAGCAGCCAACAAACAGGGCCTTCTGGAAACACCATATATTTT
CASSQQTGPSGNTIYF
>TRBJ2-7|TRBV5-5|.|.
TGTGCCAGCAGTCGGGACACCTTCTACGAGCAGTACTTC
CASSRDTFYEQYF
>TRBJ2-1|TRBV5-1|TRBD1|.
TGCGCCAGCAGCTTAGGGGACAGCTCCTACAATGAGCAGTTCTTC
CASSLGDSSYNEQFF
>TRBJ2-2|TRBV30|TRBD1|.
TGTGCCTGGAGCTTACCGGACAGGGGGCGAGCGAACACCGGGGAGCTGTTTTTT
CAWSLPDRGRANTGELFF
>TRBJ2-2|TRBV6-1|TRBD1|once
TGTGCCAGCAGGACAGGGATGGGTACCGGGGAGCTGTTTTTT
CASRTGMGTGELFF
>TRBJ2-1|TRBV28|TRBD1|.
TGTGCCAGCAGCCCAGGACAGGGGCCGTACAATGAGCAGTTCTTC
CASSPGQGPYNEQFF
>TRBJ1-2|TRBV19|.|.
TGTGCCAGTAGTATTTCGGGACACAATTATGGCTACACCTTC
CASSISGHNYGYTF
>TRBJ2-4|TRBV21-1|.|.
TGTGCCAGCAGCAAACCCCAGGACACCGACGTGGGTGACATTCAGTACTTC
CASSKPQDTDVGDIQYF
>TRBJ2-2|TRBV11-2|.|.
TGTGCCAGCAGCTCCCACGTGGCGGACGGGGAGCTGTTTTTT
CASSSHVADGELFF
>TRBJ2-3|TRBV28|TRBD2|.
TGTGCCAGCAGTTTCCCCGGCGGGGGAGACACAGATACGCAGTATTTT
CASSFPGGGDTDTQYF
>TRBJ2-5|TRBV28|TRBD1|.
TGTGCCAGCAGTTTGGCGGGACAGGGTCCAGAAGAGACCCAGTACTTC
CASSLAGQGPEETQYF
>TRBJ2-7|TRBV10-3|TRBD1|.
TGTGCCATCAGTGACCGGGACAGGGTGGGGGAGCAGTACTTC
CAISDRDRVGEQYF
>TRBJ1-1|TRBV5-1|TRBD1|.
TGCGCCAGCAGCTCAGGACAGGGAAACACTGAAGCTTTCTTT
CASSSGQGNTEAFF
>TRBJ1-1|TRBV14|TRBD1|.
TGTGCCAGCAGCCAAGTACAGGGGGCAAATCATGGTGAAGCTTTCTTT
CASSQVQGANHGEAFF
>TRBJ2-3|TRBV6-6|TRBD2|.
TGTGCCAGCAGCACTCCGGGACTAGCCCCAGATACGCAGTATTTT
CASSTPGLAPDTQYF
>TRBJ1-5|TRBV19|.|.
TGTGCCAGTAGTATCCCGGGGGTGAATCAGCCCCAGCATTTT
CASSIPGVNQPQHF
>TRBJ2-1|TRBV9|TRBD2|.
TGTGCCAGCAGCGTGACTAGCGGGAGTTACAATGAGCAGTTCTTC
CASSVTSGSYNEQFF
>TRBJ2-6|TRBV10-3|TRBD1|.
TGTGCCGCCGGGGGACAGGGGGTATCTGGGGCCAACGTCCTGACTTTC
CAAGGQGVSGANVLTF
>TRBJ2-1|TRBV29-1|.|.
TGCAGCGTTGCCCGAGGTGGCAGGGGATGGAATGAGCAGTTCTTC
CSVARGGRGWNEQFF
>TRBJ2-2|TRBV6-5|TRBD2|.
TGTGCCAGCAGTTACAGGGAGGGTGACGGGGAGCTGTTTTTT
CASSYREGDGELFF
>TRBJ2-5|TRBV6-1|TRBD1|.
TGTGCCAGCAGTGTCCGACAGGGGGCCCTCCAAGAGACCCAGTACTTC
CASSVRQGALQETQYF